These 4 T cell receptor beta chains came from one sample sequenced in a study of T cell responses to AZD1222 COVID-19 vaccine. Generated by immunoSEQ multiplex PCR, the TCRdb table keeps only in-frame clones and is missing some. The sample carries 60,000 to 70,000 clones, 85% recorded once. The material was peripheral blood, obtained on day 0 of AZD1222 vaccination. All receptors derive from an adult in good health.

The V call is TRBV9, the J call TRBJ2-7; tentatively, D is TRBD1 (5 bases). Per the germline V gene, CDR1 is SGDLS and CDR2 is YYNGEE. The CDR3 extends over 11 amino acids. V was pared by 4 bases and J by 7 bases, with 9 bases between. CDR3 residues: CASSPRQEQYF. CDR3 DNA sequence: TGTGCCAGCAGCCCCAGACAGGAGCAGTACTTC.

CDR3 sequence: CASSMREREVYEQYF. CDR3 sequence (DNA): TGTGCCAGTAGTATGCGGGAAAGGGAGGTCTACGAGCAGTACTTC. V usage is TRBV19 and J usage is TRBJ2-7; weak D call: TRBD2 (6 bases). The length of the CDR3 is 15 residues. Germline lookup yields CDR1 LNHDA and CDR2 SQIVND (reference sequence). Trimming shortened V by 3 bases and J by 3 bases, and 15 bases separated the two germline ends. Full variable domain (remainder filled in from reference TRBV19 and TRBJ2-7): DGGITQSPKYLFRKEGQNVTLSCEQNLNHDAMYWYRQDPGQGLRLIYYSQIVNDFQKGDIAEGYSVSREKKESFPLTVTSAQKNPTAFYLCASSMREREVYEQYFGPGTRLTVT.

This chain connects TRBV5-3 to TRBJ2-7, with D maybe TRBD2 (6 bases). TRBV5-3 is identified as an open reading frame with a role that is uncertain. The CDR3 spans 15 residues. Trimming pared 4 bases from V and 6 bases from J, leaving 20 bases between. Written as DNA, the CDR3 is TGTGCCAGAAGCACCGAAGGGACTTGGCCGGGCGAGCAGTACTTC. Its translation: CARSTEGTWPGEQYF.

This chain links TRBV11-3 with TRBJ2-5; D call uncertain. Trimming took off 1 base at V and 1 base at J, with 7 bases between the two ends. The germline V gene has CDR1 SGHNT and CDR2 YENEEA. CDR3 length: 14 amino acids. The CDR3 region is CASSLGGSQETQYF. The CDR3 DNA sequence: TGTGCCAGCAGCTTAGGCGGCAGCCAAGAGACCCAGTACTTC. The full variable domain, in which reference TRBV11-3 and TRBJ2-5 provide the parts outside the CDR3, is EAGVVQSPRYKIIEKKQPVAFWCNPISGHNTLYWYLQNLGQGPELLIRYENEEAVDDSQLPKDRFSAERLKGVDSTLKIQPAELGDSAVYLCASSLGGSQETQYFGPGTRLLVL.